This T cell receptor beta chain was retrieved from a study of neurological immune-mediated disorders. Across the study: The study included around 35 multiple sclerosis patients, around 31 relapsing-remitting and 3 secondary progressive.

Many counts were recorded for this clonotype. CDR1 and CDR2 (germline): MGHRA, YSYEKL. This CDR3 comprises 16 residues. V was trimmed by 3 bases and J by 5 bases, leaving 14 bases between them. Synthesis of cDNA used 5'RACE (with 10-nucleotide random UMIs). TCRdb reprocessed the 5' RACE reads with MiXCR, giving one entry per CDR3 protein. Of 50,000 to 60,000 distinct CDR3 sequences in the sample, approximately 3.6% are singletons; the top ten hold roughly 2%. The receptor was derived from a woman in her forties with multiple sclerosis. The rearrangement links TRBV4-1 to TRBJ2-6; either TRBD1 or TRBD2 may fit D (5 bases each). The sequenced sample consisted of CD4+ T cells from blood. This CDR3 is CASSHGPGPRANVLTF. In DNA, the CDR3 is TGCGCCAGCAGCCACGGGCCGGGGCCTCGGGCCAACGTCCTGACTTTC.